The 29 T cell receptor beta chains listed next were all sequenced from one sample in a study of CD8 T cells in ankylosing spondylitis. Study observations and caveats: Among TCR beta sequences, a motif of roughly 8 highly homologous variants appeared characteristic of ankylosing spondylitis blood.

Their antigen targets remain unknown. MiXCR, run by TCRdb on the 5' RACE reads, gives a single entry per CDR3 protein. Of roughly 350,000 distinct CDR3 sequences listed, around 8% are singletons. Specimen: blood, either unsorted or a sorted T cell fraction (not recorded which). The receptors come from a male donor with ankylosing spondylitis.

This clonotype was counted at least ten times. This chain connects TRBV12-3 or TRBV12-4 to TRBJ2-7, with TRBD2 as a possible D gene (5 bases). The CDR3 is 15 amino acids. V dropped 7 bases and J dropped 2 bases, with 18 bases sitting between them. The CDR3 DNA follows: TGTGCCAGCACCCTCTCTCCGGGGAAAACCTACGAGCAGTACTTC. Translating gives CASTLSPGKTYEQYF.

In this sample, this clonotype turned up many times. V is TRBV7-2 and J is TRBJ2-7, with TRBD2 matching 11 bases. Trimming took 0 bases from V and 0 from J; bases not matched to a gene: 7. This CDR3 is 18 amino acids long. From germline, CDR1 is SGHTA and CDR2 FQGNSA. Written as DNA, the CDR3 is TGTGCCAGCAGCTTAGCCCCTAGCGGGAGGACTAGCTCCTACGAGCAGTACTTC. As protein: CASSLAPSGRTSSYEQYF.

This clonotype was counted only a few times. V is TRBV20-1 and J is TRBJ2-7, with a tentative D call TRBD1 (6 bases). The germline V gene encodes CDR1 DFQATT and CDR2 SNEGSKA (reference sequence). Trimming shortened V by 6 bases and J by 6 bases, and 12 bases separated the two germline ends. This CDR3 contains 11 residues. The CDR3 loop reads CSALPRGEQYF. The CDR3 nucleotides are TGCAGTGCGTTGCCCAGGGGCGAGCAGTACTTC.

V and J are TRBV4-1 and TRBJ2-5; 10 bases fit TRBD2. J was trimmed by 3 bases and V by 4 bases; bases with no gene match: 14. Germline CDR1 MGHRA, CDR2 YSYEKL. The CDR3 contains 18 residues. In DNA, the CDR3 is TGCGCCAGCAGCCTCAGGACTAGCGGCCCCCAGGGGGAAGAGACCCAGTACTTC. It codes for CASSLRTSGPQGEETQYF.

This clonotype was found many times. The rearrangement uses TRBV4-1 and TRBJ2-7; TRBD1 agrees at 7 bases. The CDR3 totals 15 residues. Germline-derived CDR1 and CDR2 are MGHRA and YSYEKL. V gave up 4 bases and J gave up 0 bases; unmatched junction bases: 6. The CDR3 protein is CASSRGTVSSYEQYF. CDR3 sequence (DNA): TGCGCCAGCAGCCGAGGGACAGTTAGCTCCTACGAGCAGTACTTC.

This clonotype was counted at least ten times. The V call is TRBV4-3, the J call TRBJ2-6; possibly TRBD1 for D (5 bases). Germline lookup yields CDR1 LGHNA and CDR2 YSLEER. The CDR3 runs to 17 residues. V lost 6 bases and J 0 bases, leaving 15 bases between the germline ends. The CDR3 spells CASRVDSSTSGANVLTF. The DNA for the CDR3 is TGCGCCAGCAGGGTCGACAGTTCAACCTCTGGGGCCAACGTCCTGACTTTC.

J is TRBJ2-1 and V is TRBV29-1, with 8 positions matching TRBD2. The CDR3 totals 14 residues. Germline trimming cut 1 base from V and 12 bases from J; bases unmatched to any gene: 11. Per the germline V gene, CDR1 is SQVTM and CDR2 is ANQGSEA. In DNA, the CDR3 is TGCAGCGTTGAAGTTGCGGGAGGTCTTAGGGTGCAGTTCTTC. Translating gives CSVEVAGGLRVQFF.

This clonotype was counted a few times. One junction end disagrees with the germline gene, perhaps due to a read error. J is TRBJ1-1 and V is TRBV5-1, with D unclear. The CDR3 extends over 10 amino acids. CDR1 and CDR2 from the germline V gene are SGHRS and YFSETQ. CDR3 region: CASSLGGSIF. As DNA, the CDR3 is TGCGCCAGCAGCTTGGGAGGCTCAATCTTT.

This clonotype has a count of ten or more. This chain connects TRBV4-1 to TRBJ1-6; D may be TRBD1 (5 bases). The CDR3 length is 16 residues. Germline-derived CDR1 and CDR2 are MGHRA and YSYEKL. V lost 4 bases and J 1 base, leaving 11 bases between the germline ends. CDR3 amino acids: CASSLQGGSYNSPLHF. The CDR3 coding sequence is TGCGCCAGCAGCCTTCAGGGAGGGTCCTATAATTCACCCCTCCACTTT.

This clonotype was picked up a small number of times. J is TRBJ2-7 and V is TRBV28; TRBD1 matches 8 bases. Germline V gives CDR1 MDHEN, CDR2 SYDVKM. The CDR3 contains 16 residues. The trim removed 6 bases at V and 2 bases at J, leaving 12 bases unmatched. The DNA of the CDR3 is TGTGCCAGCAGGAAAAGGACAGGGCGTCTCACCTACGAGCAGTACTTC. Amino acid sequence: CASRKRTGRLTYEQYF.

CDR3 DNA sequence: TGCAGCGCAGGGGGACTTTTAGAGCAGTACTTC. Its translation: CSAGGLLEQYF. The chain is built from TRBV29-1 and TRBJ2-7; a weak D match, TRBD1 (7 bases). The CDR3 contains 11 residues. The germline CDR1 and CDR2 sequences are SQVTM and ANQGSEA. Trimming cost V 7 bases and J 7 bases, with 14 bases left between them.

This sequence joins TRBV20-1 and TRBJ1-1; a weak D match, TRBD1 (6 bases). Looked up from germline, CDR1 is DFQATT and CDR2 is SNEGSKA (reference sequence). The CDR3 sequence is 12 residues long. V gave up 7 bases and J gave up 0 bases, with 9 bases separating them. CDR3 sequence (DNA): TGCAGTGTTCACAGGGTGAACACTGAAGCTTTCTTT. Translated, it gives CSVHRVNTEAFF.

This clonotype was observed a handful of times. This rearrangement joins TRBV12-3 or TRBV12-4 to TRBJ1-5; D gene ambiguous. This CDR3 is built from 13 residues. V lost 4 bases to trimming and J lost 2 bases, with 6 bases between them. The CDR3 protein is CASSWEGNQPQHF. CDR3 sequence (DNA): TGTGCCAGCAGTTGGGAAGGCAATCAGCCCCAGCATTTT.

This clonotype was seen a handful of times. V is TRBV2 and J is TRBJ1-2, with D possibly TRBD1 on 5 matching bases. Germline V gene sequence: CDR1 SNHLY, CDR2 FYNNEI. The germline V and J ends were trimmed by 4 bases and 8 bases, with 26 bases remaining between them. CDR3 length: 17 residues. CDR3 DNA sequence: TGTGCCAGCAGTGGAGAAGTTTCCCCAGGGTGGTCGCGAGGCTACACCTTC. Translation: CASSGEVSPGWSRGYTF.

The CDR3 spells CSVESGKTAYNEQFF. For the CDR3, the DNA is TGCAGCGTAGAGAGCGGAAAGACGGCCTACAATGAGCAGTTCTTC. The rearrangement uses TRBV29-1 and TRBJ2-1, with D possibly matching TRBD2 (5 bases). This CDR3 region has 15 residues. Germline loops: CDR1 SQVTM, CDR2 ANQGSEA. V was shortened by 6 bases and J by 2 bases, with 17 bases between the two germline ends.

This clonotype appeared many times. The V gene is TRBV29-1, the J gene TRBJ2-1; D might be TRBD1 (5 bases). Germline V gene sequence: CDR1 SQVTM, CDR2 ANQGSEA. The ends were cut back, 4 bases at V and 0 bases at J, with 16 bases in the middle. The CDR3 runs 16 residues. CDR3 sequence (DNA): TGCAGCGTTGCAGGGCTCCCATGGAGCTCCTACAATGAGCAGTTCTTC. This translates into CSVAGLPWSSYNEQFF.

V usage is TRBV19 and J usage is TRBJ2-7; D is undetermined. The CDR3 spans 13 residues. CDR1 and CDR2 (germline): LNHDA, SQIVND (reference sequence). Deletions cut 4 bases from V and 0 bases from J, with 7 bases between. CDR3 protein: CASSKQNSYEQYF. The CDR3, as DNA: TGTGCCAGTAGTAAACAAAACTCCTACGAGCAGTACTTC. Combining the CDR3 with reference TRBV19 and TRBJ2-7 gives the whole variable domain DGGITQSPKYLFRKEGQNVTLSCEQNLNHDAMYWYRQDPGQGLRLIYYSQIVNDFQKGDIAEGYSVSREKKESFPLTVTSAQKNPTAFYLCASSKQNSYEQYFGPGTRLTVT.

This clonotype was seen a handful of times. The junction departs from germline at one end; a sequencing error may be responsible. The DNA of the CDR3 is TGCTGTGCTAGAGACCTTCGACAGGGATCCGGGGCCAACGTCCTGACTTTC. It codes for CCARDLRQGSGANVLTF. The rearrangement links TRBV20-1 to TRBJ2-6; 7 bases agree with TRBD1. Germline-derived CDR1 and CDR2 are DFQATT and SNEGSKA (reference sequence). The CDR3 has 17 residues.

The V and J genes are TRBV29-1 and TRBJ2-7; D is uncertain. The V and J ends lost 0 bases and 2 bases respectively, with 11 bases between them. The germline CDR1 and CDR2 sequences are SQVTM and ANQGSEA. CDR3 length: 14 amino acids. The CDR3 bases are TGCAGCGTTGAAGATTTTTCCGGTACCTACGAGCAGTACTTC. It codes for CSVEDFSGTYEQYF.

This clonotype was observed at least ten times. CDR3 sequence (DNA): TGTGCCAGCAGCCAAGCTCCCCCCCAGATCGACACCGGGGAGCTGTTTTTT. This sequence encodes CASSQAPPQIDTGELFF. The chain recombines TRBV3-1 with TRBJ2-2; D not resolved. This CDR3 spans 17 amino acids. Trimming removed 1 base from V and 3 bases from J, with 15 bases in between. Germline loops: CDR1 LGHDT, CDR2 YNNKEL (reference sequence).

This clonotype has a handful of counts. V is TRBV11-2 and J is TRBJ2-5; TRBD2 might be the D (5 bases). Germline V lookup: CDR1 SGHAT, CDR2 FQNNGV. Trimming removed 4 bases from V and 4 bases from J, with 19 bases in between. The CDR3 covers 16 residues. CDR3 amino acids: CASSSSAGWRGETQYF. Here the CDR3 DNA reads TGTGCCAGCAGCTCCTCCGCGGGTTGGAGAGGAGAGACCCAGTACTTC.

This clonotype was counted only a few times. The rearrangement uses TRBV7-9 and TRBJ2-2, with 12 bases that match TRBD1. The CDR3 length is 16 residues. CDR1 is SEHNR, CDR2 FQNEAQ, per germline (reference sequence). The V segment lost 6 bases and the J segment 5 bases; nucleotides outside the gene matches: 7. The CDR3 DNA reads as TGTGCCAGCAGGCCGCCGGGACAGGGGGCAACCGGGGAGCTGTTTTTT. Translating it yields CASRPPGQGATGELFF. The full variable domain, its missing parts supplied by reference TRBV7-9 and TRBJ2-2, is DTGVSQNPRHKITKRGQNVTFRCDPISEHNRLYWYRQTLGQGPEFLTYFQNEAQLEKSRLLSDRFSAERPKGSFSTLEIQRTEQGDSAMYLCASRPPGQGATGELFFGEGSRLTVL.

The V and J genes are TRBV12-3 or TRBV12-4 and TRBJ2-1; D not resolved. CDR3 length: 14 amino acids. Trimming shortened V by 1 base and J by 3 bases, and 7 bases separated the two germline ends. CDR3 sequence: CASSLGGFYNEQFF. CDR3 sequence (DNA): TGTGCCAGCAGTTTAGGTGGTTTCTACAATGAGCAGTTCTTC.

This chain uses TRBV20-1 with TRBJ1-1; D perhaps matches TRBD1 (6 bases). The CDR3 consists of 17 residues. Germline lookup yields CDR1 DFQATT and CDR2 SNEGSKA (reference sequence). The germline V and J ends were trimmed by 6 bases and 0 bases, with 23 bases remaining between them. CDR3 DNA sequence: TGCAGTGCGGAGTTCGACAGGCTGTTTGACATGAACACTGAAGCTTTCTTT. Translated: CSAEFDRLFDMNTEAFF.

The chain couples TRBV3-1 to TRBJ2-7; perhaps D is TRBD1 or TRBD2 (5 bases each). Germline V gene data show CDR1 as LGHDT and CDR2 as YNNKEL (reference sequence). V was cut by 0 bases and J by 2 bases, with 8 bases left in between. This CDR3 has 14 amino acids. CDR3 bases: TGTGCCAGCAGCCAAGACGGGGCTCCCTACGAGCAGTACTTC. Encoded protein: CASSQDGAPYEQYF.

This clonotype was found a few times. The chain uses TRBV11-3 and TRBJ2-5, with TRBD1 matching over 9 bases. Germline CDR1 and CDR2: SGHNT and YENEEA. V lost 5 bases, J lost 5 bases, and 12 bases stayed unmatched. The CDR3 totals 16 residues. CDR3 protein: CASSPRTGAQEETQYF. CDR3 coding DNA: TGTGCCAGCAGCCCACGGACAGGGGCTCAGGAGGAGACCCAGTACTTC.

The chain is built from TRBV11-2 and TRBJ1-2; 10 nucleotides align to TRBD1. The CDR3 totals 15 residues. The germline V gene encodes CDR1 SGHAT and CDR2 FQNNGV. V shed 5 bases, J shed 6 bases, and the junction held 9 bases outside the gene matches. The CDR3 bases are TGTGCCAGCAGCACAACCGGGACAGGGGTAAATGGCTACACCTTC. Residues: CASSTTGTGVNGYTF.

The V call is TRBV2, the J call TRBJ1-5; TRBD1 aligns across 7 bases. The V and J ends lost 11 bases and 6 bases, in that order; junction bases with no gene match: 10. The length of the CDR3 is 13 residues. Germline V gene lookup returns CDR1 SNHLY and CDR2 FYNNEI. The CDR3 DNA follows: TGTGCCGGATCCCGGGACAGACTTCAGCCCCAGCATTTT. As protein: CAGSRDRLQPQHF.

This clonotype was observed a few times. The chain uses TRBV5-1 and TRBJ1-5; TRBD1 matches 9 bases. The V gene's germline CDR1 is SGHRS and CDR2 YFSETQ. V trimming: 4 bases; J trimming: 3 bases; junction bases outside the gene matches: 5. The length of the CDR3 is 15 residues. CDR3 DNA sequence: TGCGCCAGCAGCCAAGGACAGGGGTACAATCAGCCCCAGCATTTT. It codes for CASSQGQGYNQPQHF.